This T cell receptor (beta chain) was obtained from a study of T cells after yellow fever vaccination. Study information: Fractions of low cell number were prepared using SMART-Seq v4 Ultra Low Input.

TCRdb independently ran MiXCR on the 5' RACE reads; one entry per CDR3 protein. The top ten hold just under 15% of the sample, which has hundreds of thousands of distinct CDR3 sequences, more than 9% seen once. Study findings and constraints: The secondary response showed a weaker magnitude and a faster peak, day 5 versus 15. Most clones from primary vaccination resurfaced after the booster (96% CD4, approximately 87% CD8).

V was shortened by 1 base and J by 2 bases, with 9 bases between the two germline ends. Germline V gene sequence: CDR1 SGHTA, CDR2 FQGNSA. The length of the CDR3 is 14 residues. This clonotype has more than one count but fewer than ten. What it binds is not known. The rearrangement links TRBV7-2 to TRBJ2-7; weak D call: TRBD2 (5 bases). The starting material was PBMCs, obtained on the day of the yellow fever booster vaccination. This TCR was sampled from a man aged 25-40 years who received the YFV17D yellow fever vaccine. CDR3 in amino acids: CASSLVASAYEQYF. As DNA, the CDR3 is TGTGCCAGCAGCTTAGTAGCGAGTGCCTACGAGCAGTACTTC. Complete variable domain (other parts from reference TRBV7-2 and TRBJ2-7): GAGVSQSPSNKVTEKGKDVELRCDPISGHTALYWYRQSLGQGLEFLIYFQGNSAPDKSGLPSDRFSAERTGGSVSTLTIQRTQQEDSAVYLCASSLVASAYEQYFGPGTRLTVT.